Presented here are 13 T cell receptor beta chains from one specimen sequenced in a study of OX40 agonist ivuxolimab in advanced cancers. Profiled with immunoSEQ multiplex PCR; TCRdb holds only in-frame clones, not every one. The table has about 38,000 clones, about 85% seen once. The sequences come from CD4+ or CD8+ T cells sorted from blood, collected in a trial of the OX40 agonist ivuxolimab. The receptors originated from an adult with an advanced solid tumor such as melanoma, head and neck, liver or kidney cancer.

The chain couples TRBV7-9 to TRBJ2-3, with unresolved D. The CDR3 is 14 amino acids. Between the trimmed V and J ends, which lost 5 bases and 4 bases, there was a span of 13 bases. Germline V gene sequence: CDR1 SEHNR, CDR2 FQNEAQ (reference sequence). CDR3 amino acids: CASSPQISSDTQYF. CDR3 DNA: TGTGCCAGCAGCCCCCAGATTAGTTCAGATACGCAGTATTTT.

V is TRBV23-1 and J is TRBJ2-1; weak D call: TRBD1 (6 bases). TRBV23-1 is an open reading frame, and its role is uncertain. CDR3 length: 15 amino acids. Deletions cut 2 bases from V and 3 bases from J, with 11 bases between. Here the CDR3 DNA reads TGCGCCAGCAGTCAAAGGACAGAAGACTACAATGAGCAGTTCTTC. This codes for CASSQRTEDYNEQFF.

Written as DNA, the CDR3 is TGTGCCAGCAAAACTGCGGGAAACTCCTACGAGCAGTACTTC. Translating gives CASKTAGNSYEQYF. V gene TRBV6-6 combines with J gene TRBJ2-5; tentative D call: TRBD2 (6 bases). The J call may be faulty, since TRBJ2-7 better matches the DNA end. The CDR3 covers 14 residues. Germline lookup yields CDR1 MNHNY and CDR2 SVGAGI (reference sequence).

V and J are TRBV6-1 and TRBJ1-2; D ambiguous. The CDR3 loop spans 10 amino acids. Trimming took 11 bases from V and 8 from J, leaving 12 bases between them. CDR1 and CDR2 (germline): MNHNS, SASEGT. The CDR3: CAVRTLGYTF. The DNA of the CDR3 is TGTGCCGTCAGGACGTTGGGCTACACCTTC.

V and J are TRBV7-9 and TRBJ2-7; D possibly corresponds to TRBD2 (6 bases). The CDR3 is made up of 16 amino acids. Germline V gene sequence: CDR1 SEHNR, CDR2 FQNEAQ (reference sequence). Trimming stripped 4 bases from V and 3 bases from J, with 19 bases between. The DNA of the CDR3 is TGTGCCAGCAGCTCGGCGGGACTGCCGGCAATCTACGAGCAGTACTTC. Protein: CASSSAGLPAIYEQYF.

This sequence joins TRBV6-5 and TRBJ1-3; D gene unclear. This CDR3 is built from 11 residues. Germline CDR1 and CDR2: MNHEY and SVGAGI. Trimming took off 7 bases at V and 4 bases at J, with 5 bases between the two ends. DNA for the CDR3: TGTGCCAGCACCAAAGGAAACACCATATATTTT. Translated, it gives CASTKGNTIYF.

This clone was seen only once. The chain has TRBV18 and TRBJ2-6, with D unclear. The germline gives CDR1 KGHSH, CDR2 LQKENI. There are 15 residues in the CDR3. Trimming left V 6 bases short and J 0 bases short, with 9 bases between. Here the CDR3 reads CASSEAISGANVLTF. The CDR3 DNA reads as TGTGCCAGCTCGGAAGCAATCTCTGGGGCCAACGTCCTGACTTTC.

This sequence joins TRBV18 and TRBJ1-6; D gene unclear. Germline CDR1 is KGHSH and CDR2 is LQKENI. This CDR3 spans 16 amino acids. V was shortened by 4 bases and J by 2 bases, with 12 bases between the two germline ends. CDR3 protein: CASSQGISTYNSPLHF. The CDR3 DNA reads as TGTGCCAGCTCACAAGGCATCAGTACCTATAATTCACCCCTCCACTTT.

This rearrangement joins TRBV5-1 to TRBJ2-7; D is possibly TRBD1 or TRBD2 (6 bases each). With 10 bases removed from V and 1 base from J, the gap between germline ends came to 21 bases. Germline CDR1 is SGHRS and CDR2 is YFSETQ. The CDR3 extends over 15 amino acids. The CDR3 loop is CALGGTSPSSYEQYF. The CDR3 DNA reads TGCGCCCTTGGGGGGACATCGCCTTCTTCCTACGAGCAGTACTTC.

The chain employs TRBV19 and TRBJ2-1, with a weak D call TRBD1 (5 bases). V lost 4 bases and J 7 bases, leaving 11 bases between the germline ends. The germline CDR1 and CDR2 sequences are LNHDA and SQIVND (reference sequence). This CDR3 region has 13 residues. The CDR3 DNA reads as TGTGCCAGTAGTACCAACGACAGAAATGAGCAGTTCTTC. It yields the protein CASSTNDRNEQFF.

This rearrangement joins TRBV9 to TRBJ1-2; 9 bases fit TRBD1. The CDR3 consists of 15 residues. J gave up 8 bases and V 4 bases, and 12 bases lay outside the gene matches. Germline lookup yields CDR1 SGDLS and CDR2 YYNGEE. The CDR3 here is CASSPPYRTGEGYTF. The DNA for the CDR3 is TGTGCCAGCAGCCCACCTTACCGGACAGGGGAAGGCTACACCTTC.

The CDR3 is CASSPVSGSLVAKNIQYF. CDR3 DNA: TGTGCCAGCTCACCCGTTAGCGGGAGCCTTGTAGCCAAAAACATTCAGTACTTC. The chain uses TRBV18 and TRBJ2-4; 9 bases agree with TRBD2. With V trimmed by 3 bases and J by 0 bases, 9 bases remained unmatched. The CDR3 is 18 residues long. Germline V lookup: CDR1 KGHSH, CDR2 LQKENI.

The chain has TRBV28 and TRBJ1-1, with D possibly TRBD1 on 5 matching bases. The CDR3 contains 12 residues. The germline CDR1 and CDR2 sequences are MDHEN and SYDVKM. V lost 5 bases and J lost 8, with 12 bases in between. Here the CDR3 reads CASSLRQTEAFF. The DNA of the CDR3 is TGTGCCAGCAGTCTTAGACAGACGGAAGCTTTCTTT.